This T cell receptor beta chain stems from a study of beta chain features in type 1 diabetes. General study points: For patients, the naive, central memory and Treg TCRB repertoires appeared more alike than for healthy donors.

Using CD45RO/CCR7/CD25/CD127/CD95/CD27, CD4+ naive, central memory, regulatory and stem cell-like memory cells were sorted. This clone was recorded a few times. The antigen is unknown. The germline V gene encodes CDR1 SGHDT and CDR2 YYEEEE. The CDR3 covers 19 residues. The ends were cut back, 4 bases at V and 2 bases at J, with 26 bases in the middle. What was sequenced were expressed TCRB transcripts, since all of the isolated RNA had been reverse transcribed. The data were produced by immunoSEQ multiplex PCR, yet TCRdb's version contains in-frame clones alone and is incomplete. The table shows 150,000 to 160,000 clones, with over 8.5% occurring only once.

The chain carries TRBV5-6 and TRBJ2-3; D call uncertain. This clonotype originated in a young man in good health. The sequencing input was central memory CD4+ T cells from blood. The CDR3 loop reads CASSHRGISWARSTDTQYF. The CDR3 DNA follows: TGTGCCAGCAGCCACCGTGGGATCTCGTGGGCAAGATCCACAGATACGCAGTATTTT.